The rows below give T cell receptor beta chains drawn from one sample of a study of blood T cells in healthy people across ages. In TCRdb, the 5' RACE reads were re-called with MiXCR into one record per CDR3 protein. The sample lists about 680,000 distinct CDR3 sequences; around 49% were seen once. The specimen was blood. These TCRs come from a woman aged 55 to 70 in good health. CDR3s include the opening cysteine and the closing phenylalanine or tryptophan. The D gene is left open where the match is weak. Not all rows give a size; the values are once, few, many and, for expanded clones, a class.

V	size	D	J	DNA	CDR3
TRBV12-3/TRBV12-4	NA	NA	TRBJ2-5	TGTGCCAGCACCCCACGGGCCAGGGAGACCCAGTACTTC	CASTPRARETQYF
TRBV6-2/TRBV6-3	NA	NA	TRBJ2-5	TGTGCCAGCAGTTACCTGGGGATGGGAGAGACCCAGTACTTC	CASSYLGMGETQYF
TRBV20-1	NA	TRBD2	TRBJ2-5	TGCAGTGCTCCAAAAAGCGGGAGGGGGAGGGAGACCCAGTACTTC	CSAPKSGRGRETQYF
TRBV3-1	NA	TRBD2	TRBJ2-1	TGTGCCAGCAGCCTGTTAAGCGGGAGGGCCGGATACAATGAGCAGTTCTTC	CASSLLSGRAGYNEQFF
TRBV7-2	NA	NA	TRBJ1-2	TGTGCCAGCAGCTTAGACGCAGGGGTAGGAGGCTACACCTTC	CASSLDAGVGGYTF
TRBV20-1	few	TRBD1	TRBJ1-2	TGCAGTGCTCGAGACCTGACAGGGAACTATGGCTACACCTTC	CSARDLTGNYGYTF
TRBV5-1	once	TRBD2	TRBJ2-7	TGCGCCAGCAGCTTGATAGCGGGAGTGGATGAGCAGTACTTC	CASSLIAGVDEQYF
TRBV2	NA	TRBD1	TRBJ2-7	TGTGCCAGCAGTGATCGGGACAGGACCGTTTACGAGCAGTACTTC	CASSDRDRTVYEQYF
TRBV7-2	few	NA	TRBJ1-2	TGTGCCAGCAGCTTAGAGGGCGGCGTAGGGTATGGCTACACCTTC	CASSLEGGVGYGYTF
TRBV5-1	few	NA	TRBJ1-1	TGCGCCACCTCTGTCGGCCAGAACACTGAAGCTTTCTTT	CATSVGQNTEAFF
TRBV7-9	NA	NA	TRBJ1-1	TGTGCCAGCAGCTTAGGCACGAACACTGAAGCTTTCTTT	CASSLGTNTEAFF
TRBV5-1	NA	NA	TRBJ2-7	TGCGCCAGCAGCTTGGATCTTCGGGTCTATAACTACGAGCAGTACTTC	CASSLDLRVYNYEQYF
TRBV3-1	NA	TRBD1	TRBJ1-1	TGTGCCAGCAACCCCAGGGGGAGCACTGAAGCTTTCTTT	CASNPRGSTEAFF
TRBV29-1	NA	TRBD2	TRBJ2-1	TGCAGCGTTGAAGACTCCGGGACTAGCGCTTACAATGAGCAGTTCTTC	CSVEDSGTSAYNEQFF
TRBV7-9	NA	NA	TRBJ2-6	TGTGCCAGCAGCCGAGGTTTAGGGATCAGCTCTGGGGCCAACGTCCTGACTTTC	CASSRGLGISSGANVLTF
TRBV28	NA	NA	TRBJ1-5	TGTGCCACCCGGGACCCGAGAACGAACAATCAGCCCCAGCATTTT	CATRDPRTNNQPQHF
TRBV20-1	once	TRBD1	TRBJ2-7	TGCAGTGCTAGTAGTTACAGGGGTCCCTACGAGCAGTACTTC	CSASSYRGPYEQYF
TRBV30	NA	NA	TRBJ1-6	TGTGCCTGGAGTGTGTTGGGGGGATCGGGTTCACCCCTCCACTTT	CAWSVLGGSGSPLHF
TRBV20-1	NA	NA	TRBJ2-7	TGCAGTGCTAGAGGCGAGGGCGAGCAGTACTTC	CSARGEGEQYF
TRBV30	NA	TRBD1	TRBJ1-4	TGTGCCTGGAGAGCAGGGGGCGCGGGTGAAAAACTGTTTTTT	CAWRAGGAGEKLFF
TRBV27	few	TRBD2	TRBJ2-2	TGTGCCAGCAGCTTTCGGAGCGGGAGGGTAACCGGGGAGCTGTTTTTT	CASSFRSGRVTGELFF
TRBV7-2	NA	TRBD2	TRBJ2-1	TGTGCCAGCAGCCGGGGCGGGAGCTCCCATGAGCAGTTCTTC	CASSRGGSSHEQFF
TRBV10-3	few	NA	TRBJ2-7	TGTGCCATCAGCGCTACGGGCGGCTCCTACGAGCAGTACTTC	CAISATGGSYEQYF
TRBV29-1	NA	TRBD2	TRBJ2-7	TGCAGCGTTGAAGACTCTAGCGGTTTCTCCTACGAGCAGTACTTC	CSVEDSSGFSYEQYF
TRBV29-1	few	NA	TRBJ2-7	TGCAGCGTTAGGCCCGGGACCTACGAGCAGTACTTC	CSVRPGTYEQYF
TRBV5-1	NA	TRBD2	TRBJ2-7	TGCGCCAGCAGCGTAGAAAGCGGGAGTGGCGAGCAGTACTTC	CASSVESGSGEQYF
TRBV7-2	NA	NA	TRBJ2-5	TGTGCCAGCAGCTTAGGGGTTTTTAATGAGCAGTACTTC	CASSLGVFNEQYF
TRBV7-3	few	TRBD2	TRBJ2-1	TGTGCCAGCAGCTTATACAGCGGGGTGCCCTACAATGAGCAGTTCTTC	CASSLYSGVPYNEQFF
TRBV11-2	NA	NA	TRBJ2-3	TGTGCCAGCAGCCCACATAAAAGGACGTGGACAGTGGATACGCAGTATTTT	CASSPHKRTWTVDTQYF